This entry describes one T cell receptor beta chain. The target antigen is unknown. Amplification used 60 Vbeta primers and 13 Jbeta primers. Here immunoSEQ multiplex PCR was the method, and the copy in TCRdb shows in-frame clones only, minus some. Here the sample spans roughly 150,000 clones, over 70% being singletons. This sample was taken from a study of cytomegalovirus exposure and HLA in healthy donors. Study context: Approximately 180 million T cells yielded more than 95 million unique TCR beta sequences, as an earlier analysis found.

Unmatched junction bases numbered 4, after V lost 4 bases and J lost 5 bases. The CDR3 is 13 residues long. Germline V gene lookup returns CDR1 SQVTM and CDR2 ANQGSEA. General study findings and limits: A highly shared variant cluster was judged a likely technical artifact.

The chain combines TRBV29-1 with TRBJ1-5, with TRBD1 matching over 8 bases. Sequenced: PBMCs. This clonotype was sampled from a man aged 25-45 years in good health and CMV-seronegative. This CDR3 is CSVGGQGDQPQHF. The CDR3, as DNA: TGCAGCGTTGGAGGACAGGGCGATCAGCCCCAGCATTTT.